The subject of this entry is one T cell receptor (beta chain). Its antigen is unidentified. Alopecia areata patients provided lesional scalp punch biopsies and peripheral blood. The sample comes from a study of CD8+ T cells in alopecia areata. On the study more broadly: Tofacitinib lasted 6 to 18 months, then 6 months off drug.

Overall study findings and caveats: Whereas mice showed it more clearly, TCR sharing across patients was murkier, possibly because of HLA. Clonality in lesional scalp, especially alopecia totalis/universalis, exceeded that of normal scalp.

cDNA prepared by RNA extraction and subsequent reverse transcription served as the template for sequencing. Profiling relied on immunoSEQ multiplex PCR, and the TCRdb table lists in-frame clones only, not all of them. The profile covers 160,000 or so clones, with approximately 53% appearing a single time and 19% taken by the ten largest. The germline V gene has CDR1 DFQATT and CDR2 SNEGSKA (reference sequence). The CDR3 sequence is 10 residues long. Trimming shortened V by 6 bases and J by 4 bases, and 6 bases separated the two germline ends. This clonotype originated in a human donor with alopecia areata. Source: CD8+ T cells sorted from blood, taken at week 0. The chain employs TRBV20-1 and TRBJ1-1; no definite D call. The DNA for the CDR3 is TGCAGTGCCATATCCACTGAAGCTTTCTTT. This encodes CSAISTEAFF.